A single TCR beta chain is shown here with its context. Naive CD8 cells, CD45RO-negative and positively selected for CCR7, excluded terminally differentiated effector memory CD45RA+ cells. The CDR3 has 16 amino acids. Unmatched junction bases numbered 4, after V lost 0 bases and J lost 3 bases. The germline gives CDR1 LGHNA, CDR2 YSLEER. The assay was carried out at the deep level. Source study methods: In the immunoSEQ data, sequences were junction-only and lacked quality scores, so filtering differed. The data were produced by immunoSEQ multiplex PCR, yet TCRdb's version contains in-frame clones alone and is incomplete. V, J and clone size are those of that table, while D and trimming were read from the DNA. This table holds approximately 740,000 clones, roughly 92% found once. This sample is part of a study of shared clonotypes between healthy human individuals. About the study: Every donor yielded three CD4 naive, three CD4 memory, two CD8 naive and one CD8 memory plate.

The sequenced material came from naive CD8+ T cells sorted from blood. The V and J genes are TRBV4-3 and TRBJ2-7; 11 nucleotides agree with TRBD2. The receptor comes from a man aged 30-40 years in good health. The CDR3 nucleotides read TGCGCCAGCAGCCAAGAAGAAACTAGCGGGAGCTACGAGCAGTACTTC. Protein sequence: CASSQEETSGSYEQYF.